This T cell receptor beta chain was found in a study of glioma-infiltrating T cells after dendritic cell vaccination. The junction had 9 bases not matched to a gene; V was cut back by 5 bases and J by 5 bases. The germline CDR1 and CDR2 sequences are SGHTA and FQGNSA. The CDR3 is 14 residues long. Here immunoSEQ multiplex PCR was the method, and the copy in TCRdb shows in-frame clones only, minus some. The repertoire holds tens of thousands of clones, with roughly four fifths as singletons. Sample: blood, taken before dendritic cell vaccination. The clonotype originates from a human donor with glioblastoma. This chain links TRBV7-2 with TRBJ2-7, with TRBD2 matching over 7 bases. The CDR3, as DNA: TGTGCCAGCAGCCGGGGGGTAACCTCTCACGAGCAGTACTTC. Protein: CASSRGVTSHEQYF.